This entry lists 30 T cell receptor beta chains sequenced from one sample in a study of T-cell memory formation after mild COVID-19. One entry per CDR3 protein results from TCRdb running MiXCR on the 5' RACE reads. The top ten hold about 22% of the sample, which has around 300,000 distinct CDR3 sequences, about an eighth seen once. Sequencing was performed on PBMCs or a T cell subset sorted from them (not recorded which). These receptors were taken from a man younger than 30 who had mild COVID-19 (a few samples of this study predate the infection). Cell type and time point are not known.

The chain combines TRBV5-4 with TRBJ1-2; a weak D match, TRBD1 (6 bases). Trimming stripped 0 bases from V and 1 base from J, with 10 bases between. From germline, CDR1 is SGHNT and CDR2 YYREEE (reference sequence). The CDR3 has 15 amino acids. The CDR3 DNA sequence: TGTGCCAGCAGCTTGGTGGGGGCTAGTAACTATGGCTACACCTTC. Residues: CASSLVGASNYGYTF.

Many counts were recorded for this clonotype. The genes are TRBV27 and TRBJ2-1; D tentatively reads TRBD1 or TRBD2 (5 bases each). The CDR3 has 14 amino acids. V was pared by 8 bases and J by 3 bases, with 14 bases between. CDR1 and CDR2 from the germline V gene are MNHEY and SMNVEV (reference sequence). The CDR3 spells CASGIGTYYNEQFF. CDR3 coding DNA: TGTGCCAGCGGAATCGGGACGTACTACAATGAGCAGTTCTTC.

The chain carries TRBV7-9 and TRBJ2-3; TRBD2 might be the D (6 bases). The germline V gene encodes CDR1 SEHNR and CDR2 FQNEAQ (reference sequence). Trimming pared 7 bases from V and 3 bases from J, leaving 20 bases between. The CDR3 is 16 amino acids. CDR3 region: CASMGRSARGTDTQYF. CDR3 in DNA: TGTGCCAGCATGGGTCGGTCGGCGCGGGGAACAGATACGCAGTATTTT.

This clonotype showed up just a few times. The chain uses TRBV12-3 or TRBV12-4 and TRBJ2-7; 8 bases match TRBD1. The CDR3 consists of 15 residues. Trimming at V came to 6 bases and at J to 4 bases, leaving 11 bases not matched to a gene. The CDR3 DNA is TGTGCCAGCAGCCAACAGGGGGTATCTCGTTACGAGCAGTACTTC. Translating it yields CASSQQGVSRYEQYF.

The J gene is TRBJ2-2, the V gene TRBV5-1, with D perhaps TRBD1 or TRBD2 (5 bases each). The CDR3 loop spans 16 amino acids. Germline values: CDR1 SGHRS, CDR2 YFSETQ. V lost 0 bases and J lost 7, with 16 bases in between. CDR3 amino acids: CASSLATGPRYGELFF. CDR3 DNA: TGCGCCAGCAGCTTGGCCACGGGACCTAGGTACGGGGAGCTGTTTTTT.

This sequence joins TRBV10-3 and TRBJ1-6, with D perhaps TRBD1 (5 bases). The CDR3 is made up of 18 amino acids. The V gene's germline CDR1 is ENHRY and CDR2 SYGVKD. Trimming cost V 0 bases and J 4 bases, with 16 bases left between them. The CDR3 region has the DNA TGTGCCATCAGTGAGTCGATCTCCGGAGGGGCTTATAATTCACCCCTCCACTTT. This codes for CAISESISGGAYNSPLHF.

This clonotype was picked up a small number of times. CDR3 region: CASSVATGPLNEQFF. CDR3 DNA sequence: TGTGCCAGCAGCGTAGCTACGGGACCTCTCAATGAGCAGTTCTTC. This rearrangement joins TRBV9 to TRBJ2-1; D may be TRBD1 or TRBD2 (5 bases each). Germline V gene sequence: CDR1 SGDLS, CDR2 YYNGEE. The V end was cut by 0 bases, the J end by 6 bases, with 13 bases between. The CDR3 has 15 amino acids.

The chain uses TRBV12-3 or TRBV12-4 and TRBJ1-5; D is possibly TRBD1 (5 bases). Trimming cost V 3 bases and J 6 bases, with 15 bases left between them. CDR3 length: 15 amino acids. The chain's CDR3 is CASSFLGQGSQPQHF. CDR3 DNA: TGTGCCAGCAGTTTCTTAGGGCAGGGTAGTCAGCCCCAGCATTTT.

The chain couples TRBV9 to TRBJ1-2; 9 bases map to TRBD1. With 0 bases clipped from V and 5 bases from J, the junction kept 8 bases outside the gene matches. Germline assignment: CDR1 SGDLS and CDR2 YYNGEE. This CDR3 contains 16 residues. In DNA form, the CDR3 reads TGTGCCAGCAGCGTAGGGGGGACAGGGTCGAAGTATGGCTACACCTTC. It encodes CASSVGGTGSKYGYTF.

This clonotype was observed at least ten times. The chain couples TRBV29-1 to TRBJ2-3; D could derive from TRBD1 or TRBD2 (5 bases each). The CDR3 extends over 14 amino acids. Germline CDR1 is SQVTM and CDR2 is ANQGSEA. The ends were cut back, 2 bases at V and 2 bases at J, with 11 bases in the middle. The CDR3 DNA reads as TGCAGCGTTGAATTCGGGGCCGCCACAGATACGCAGTATTTT. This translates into CSVEFGAATDTQYF.

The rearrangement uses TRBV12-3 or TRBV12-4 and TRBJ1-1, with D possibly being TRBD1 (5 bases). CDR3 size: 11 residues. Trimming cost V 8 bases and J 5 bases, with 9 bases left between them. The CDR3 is CASGAGTEAFF. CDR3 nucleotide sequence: TGTGCCAGCGGGGCGGGGACTGAAGCTTTCTTT.

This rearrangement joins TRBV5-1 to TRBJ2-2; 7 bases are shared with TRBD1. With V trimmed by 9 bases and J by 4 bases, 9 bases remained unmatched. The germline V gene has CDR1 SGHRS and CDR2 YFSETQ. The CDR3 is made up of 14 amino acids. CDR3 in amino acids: CATNRGPGTGELFF. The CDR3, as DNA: TGCGCCACCAATAGGGGGCCTGGCACCGGGGAGCTGTTTTTT.

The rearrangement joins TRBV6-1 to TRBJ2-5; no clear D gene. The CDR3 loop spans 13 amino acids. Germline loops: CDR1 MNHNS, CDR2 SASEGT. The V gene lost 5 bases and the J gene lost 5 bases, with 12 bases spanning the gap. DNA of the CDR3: TGTGCCAGCAGTCTAGGGATTTCGGAGACCCAGTACTTC. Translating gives CASSLGISETQYF.

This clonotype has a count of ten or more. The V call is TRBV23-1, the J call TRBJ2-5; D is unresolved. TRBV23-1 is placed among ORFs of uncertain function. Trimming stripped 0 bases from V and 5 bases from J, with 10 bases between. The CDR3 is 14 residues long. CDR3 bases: TGCGCCAGCAGTCAATCGGGGTTGGGGGAGACCCAGTACTTC. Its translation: CASSQSGLGETQYF.

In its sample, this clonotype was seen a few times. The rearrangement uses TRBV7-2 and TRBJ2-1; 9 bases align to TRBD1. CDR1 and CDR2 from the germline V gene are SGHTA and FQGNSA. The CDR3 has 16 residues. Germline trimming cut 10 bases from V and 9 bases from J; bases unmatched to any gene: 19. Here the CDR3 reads CATTLSPGQGPREQFF. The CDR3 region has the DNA TGTGCCACAACCTTGTCCCCGGGACAGGGTCCTCGTGAGCAGTTCTTC.

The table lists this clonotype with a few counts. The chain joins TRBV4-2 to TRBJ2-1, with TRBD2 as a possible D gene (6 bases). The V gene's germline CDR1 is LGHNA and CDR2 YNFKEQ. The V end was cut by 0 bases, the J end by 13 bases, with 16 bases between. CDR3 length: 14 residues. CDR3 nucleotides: TGTGCCAGCAGCCAAGATTTGGGGGGAGTTTTCCAGTTCTTC. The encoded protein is CASSQDLGGVFQFF.

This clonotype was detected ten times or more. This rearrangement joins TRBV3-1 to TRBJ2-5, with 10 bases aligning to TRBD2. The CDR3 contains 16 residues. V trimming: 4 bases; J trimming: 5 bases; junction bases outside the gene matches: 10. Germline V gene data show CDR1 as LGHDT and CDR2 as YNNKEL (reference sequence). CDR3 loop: CASSPSAGGPGETQYF. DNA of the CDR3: TGTGCCAGCAGCCCATCAGCGGGGGGGCCTGGGGAGACCCAGTACTTC.

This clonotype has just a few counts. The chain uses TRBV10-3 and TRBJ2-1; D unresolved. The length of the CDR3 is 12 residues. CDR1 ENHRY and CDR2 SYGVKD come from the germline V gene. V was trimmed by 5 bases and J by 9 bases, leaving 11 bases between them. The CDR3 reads CAISFDGLEQFF. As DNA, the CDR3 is TGTGCCATCAGTTTCGACGGGCTTGAGCAGTTCTTC.

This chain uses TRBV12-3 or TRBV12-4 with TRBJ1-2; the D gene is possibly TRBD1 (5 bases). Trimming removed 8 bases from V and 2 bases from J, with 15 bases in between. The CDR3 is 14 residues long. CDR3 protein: CASLTAGLNYGYTF. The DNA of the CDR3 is TGTGCCAGCCTGACCGCAGGGTTGAACTATGGCTACACCTTC.

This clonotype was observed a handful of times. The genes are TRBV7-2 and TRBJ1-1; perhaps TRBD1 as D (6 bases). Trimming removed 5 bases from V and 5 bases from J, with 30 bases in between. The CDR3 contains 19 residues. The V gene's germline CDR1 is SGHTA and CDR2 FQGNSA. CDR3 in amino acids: CASSRWLEGGLDYRTEAFF. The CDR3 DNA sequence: TGTGCCAGCAGCCGTTGGCTCGAGGGGGGTCTAGACTATCGGACTGAAGCTTTCTTT.

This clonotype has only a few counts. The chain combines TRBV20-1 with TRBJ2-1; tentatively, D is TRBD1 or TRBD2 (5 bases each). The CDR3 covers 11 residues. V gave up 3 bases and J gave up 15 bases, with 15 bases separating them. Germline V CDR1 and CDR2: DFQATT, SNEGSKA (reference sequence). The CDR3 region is CSASMRGFRFF. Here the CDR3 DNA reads TGCAGTGCTAGTATGAGGGGATTTCGGTTCTTC.

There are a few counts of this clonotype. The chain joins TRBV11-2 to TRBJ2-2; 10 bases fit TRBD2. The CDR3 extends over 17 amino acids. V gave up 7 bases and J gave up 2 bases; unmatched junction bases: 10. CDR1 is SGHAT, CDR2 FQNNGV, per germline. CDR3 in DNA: TGTGCCAGCAAAAGCACAGGACTAGCGGATAACACCGGGGAGCTGTTTTTT. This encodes CASKSTGLADNTGELFF.

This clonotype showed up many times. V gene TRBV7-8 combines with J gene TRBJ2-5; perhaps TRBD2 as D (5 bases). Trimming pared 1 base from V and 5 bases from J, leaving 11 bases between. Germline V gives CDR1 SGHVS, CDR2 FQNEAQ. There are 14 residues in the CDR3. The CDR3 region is CASSLVEGGETQYF. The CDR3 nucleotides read TGTGCCAGCAGCTTAGTTGAGGGTGGGGAGACCCAGTACTTC.

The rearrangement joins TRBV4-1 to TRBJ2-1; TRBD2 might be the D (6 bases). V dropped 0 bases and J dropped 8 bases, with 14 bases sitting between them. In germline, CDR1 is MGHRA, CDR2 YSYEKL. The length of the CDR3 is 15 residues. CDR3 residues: CASSQEGAGRDEQFF. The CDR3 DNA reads TGCGCCAGCAGCCAAGAAGGTGCGGGGCGCGATGAGCAGTTCTTC.

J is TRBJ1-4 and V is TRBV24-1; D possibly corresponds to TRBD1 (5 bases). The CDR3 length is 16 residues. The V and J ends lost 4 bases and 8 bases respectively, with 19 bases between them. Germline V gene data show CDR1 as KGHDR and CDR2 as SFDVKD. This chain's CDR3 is CATSESRPGRGEKLFF. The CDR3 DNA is TGTGCCACCAGTGAAAGTCGCCCGGGAAGGGGAGAAAAACTGTTTTTT.

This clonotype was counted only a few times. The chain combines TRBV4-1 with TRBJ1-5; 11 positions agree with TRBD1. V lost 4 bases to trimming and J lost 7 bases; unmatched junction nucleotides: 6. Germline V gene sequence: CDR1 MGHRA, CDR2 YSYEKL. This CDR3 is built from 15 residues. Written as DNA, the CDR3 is TGCGCCAGCAGCCGCGGGGGACAGGGGGAACAGCCCCAGCATTTT. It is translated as CASSRGGQGEQPQHF.

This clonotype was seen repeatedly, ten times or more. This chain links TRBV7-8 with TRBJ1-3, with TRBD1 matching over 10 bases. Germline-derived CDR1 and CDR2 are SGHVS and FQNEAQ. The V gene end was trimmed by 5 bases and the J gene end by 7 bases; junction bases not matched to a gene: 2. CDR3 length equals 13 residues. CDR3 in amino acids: CASSEGQGNTIYF. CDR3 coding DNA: TGTGCCAGCAGCGAGGGACAGGGGAACACCATATATTTT.

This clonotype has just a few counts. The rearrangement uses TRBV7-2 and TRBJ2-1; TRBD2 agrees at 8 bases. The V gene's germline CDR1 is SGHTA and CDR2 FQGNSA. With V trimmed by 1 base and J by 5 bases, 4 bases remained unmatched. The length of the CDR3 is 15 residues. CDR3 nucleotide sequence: TGTGCCAGCAGCTTAGTAGCGGGGATCAACAATGAGCAGTTCTTC. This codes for CASSLVAGINNEQFF.

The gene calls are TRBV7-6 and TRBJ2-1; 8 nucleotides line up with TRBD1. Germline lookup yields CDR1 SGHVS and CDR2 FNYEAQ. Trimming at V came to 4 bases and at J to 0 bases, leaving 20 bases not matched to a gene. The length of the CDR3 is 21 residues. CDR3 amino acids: CASSSGVPGTGPYRSYNEQFF. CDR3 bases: TGTGCCAGCAGCTCAGGGGTACCCGGGACAGGTCCATACCGCTCCTACAATGAGCAGTTCTTC.

Here the CDR3 reads CATSRAGTDTQYF. CDR3 coding DNA: TGTGCCACCAGCAGAGCGGGCACAGATACGCAGTATTTT. The rearrangement joins TRBV15 to TRBJ2-3; D is ambiguous. This CDR3 is 13 amino acids long. Trimming removed 1 base at V and 1 base at J, with 3 bases between. In germline, CDR1 is LNHNV, CDR2 YYDKDF (reference sequence).